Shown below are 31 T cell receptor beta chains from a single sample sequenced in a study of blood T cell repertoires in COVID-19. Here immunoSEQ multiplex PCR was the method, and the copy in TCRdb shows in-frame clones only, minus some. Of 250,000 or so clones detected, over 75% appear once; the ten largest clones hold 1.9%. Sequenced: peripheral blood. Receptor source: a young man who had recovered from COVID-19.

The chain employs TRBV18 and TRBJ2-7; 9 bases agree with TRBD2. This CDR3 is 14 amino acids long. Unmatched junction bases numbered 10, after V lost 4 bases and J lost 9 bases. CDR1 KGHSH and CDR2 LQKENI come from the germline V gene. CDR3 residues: CASSRGSGGPGQYF. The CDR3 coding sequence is TGTGCCAGCTCACGAGGGAGCGGGGGGCCGGGGCAGTACTTC.

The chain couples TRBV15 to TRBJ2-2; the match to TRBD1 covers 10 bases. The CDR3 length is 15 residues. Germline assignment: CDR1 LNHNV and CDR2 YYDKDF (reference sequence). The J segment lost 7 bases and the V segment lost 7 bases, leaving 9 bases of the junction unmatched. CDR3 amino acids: CATTPRDRGIGELFF. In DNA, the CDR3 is TGTGCCACCACCCCCCGGGACAGGGGAATCGGGGAGCTGTTTTTT. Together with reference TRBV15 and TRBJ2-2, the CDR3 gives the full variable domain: DAMVIQNPRYQVTQFGKPVTLSCSQTLNHNVMYWYQQKSSQAPKLLFHYYDKDFNNEADTPDNFQSRRPNTSFCFLDIRSPGLGDTAMYLCATTPRDRGIGELFFGEGSRLTVL.

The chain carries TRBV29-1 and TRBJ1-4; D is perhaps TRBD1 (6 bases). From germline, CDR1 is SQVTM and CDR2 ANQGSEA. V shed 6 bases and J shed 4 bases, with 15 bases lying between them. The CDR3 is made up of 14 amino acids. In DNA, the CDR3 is TGCAGCGTGCAGAGGGGGGGTGGTAATGAAAAACTGTTTTTT. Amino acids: CSVQRGGGNEKLFF.

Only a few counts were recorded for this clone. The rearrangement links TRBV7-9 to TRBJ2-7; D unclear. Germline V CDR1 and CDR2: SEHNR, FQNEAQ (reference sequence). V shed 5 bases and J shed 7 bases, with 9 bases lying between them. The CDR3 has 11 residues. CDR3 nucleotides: TGTGCCAGCAGCCCAGATCAGGAGCAGTACTTC. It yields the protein CASSPDQEQYF.

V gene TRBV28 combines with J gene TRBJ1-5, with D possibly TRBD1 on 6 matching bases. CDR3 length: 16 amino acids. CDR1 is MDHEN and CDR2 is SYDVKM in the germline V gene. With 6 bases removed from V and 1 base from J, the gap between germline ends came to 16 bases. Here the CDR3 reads CASSESQGWSNQPQHF. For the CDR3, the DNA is TGTGCCAGCAGCGAATCCCAGGGGTGGAGCAATCAGCCCCAGCATTTT.

CDR3 residues: CASSDDRGKHNEQFF. CDR3 coding DNA: TGTGCCAGCAGTGACGACAGGGGGAAACACAATGAGCAGTTCTTC. The V and J genes are TRBV25-1 and TRBJ2-1; 9 positions match TRBD1. V was pared by 3 bases and J by 5 bases, with 5 bases of the junction left unmatched. Germline V CDR1 and CDR2: MGHDK, SYGVNS. The CDR3 has 15 amino acids.

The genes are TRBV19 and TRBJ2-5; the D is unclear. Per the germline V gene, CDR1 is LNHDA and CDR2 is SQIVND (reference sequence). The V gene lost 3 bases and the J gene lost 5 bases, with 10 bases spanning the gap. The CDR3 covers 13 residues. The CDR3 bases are TGTGCCAGTAGTATCGGCAGGATGGAGACCCAGTACTTC. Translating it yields CASSIGRMETQYF.

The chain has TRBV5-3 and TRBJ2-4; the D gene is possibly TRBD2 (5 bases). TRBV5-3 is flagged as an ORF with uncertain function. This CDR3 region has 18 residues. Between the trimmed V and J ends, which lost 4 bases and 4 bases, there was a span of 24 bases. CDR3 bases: TGTGCCAGAAGCCCCCCCGAGCGGTTTCCAGAAGAAAAAAACATTCAGTACTTC. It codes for CARSPPERFPEEKNIQYF.

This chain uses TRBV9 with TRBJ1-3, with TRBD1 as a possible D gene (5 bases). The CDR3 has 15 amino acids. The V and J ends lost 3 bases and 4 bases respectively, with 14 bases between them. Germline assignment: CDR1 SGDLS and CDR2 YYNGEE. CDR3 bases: TGTGCCAGCAGCGCCCAACAGGCTCCGGGAAACACCATATATTTT. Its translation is CASSAQQAPGNTIYF.

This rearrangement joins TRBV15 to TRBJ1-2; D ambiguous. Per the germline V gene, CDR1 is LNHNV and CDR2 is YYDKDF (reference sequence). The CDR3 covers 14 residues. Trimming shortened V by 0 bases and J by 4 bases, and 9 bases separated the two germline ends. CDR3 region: CATSRDQEGYGYTF. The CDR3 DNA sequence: TGTGCCACCAGCAGAGACCAGGAAGGCTATGGCTACACCTTC.

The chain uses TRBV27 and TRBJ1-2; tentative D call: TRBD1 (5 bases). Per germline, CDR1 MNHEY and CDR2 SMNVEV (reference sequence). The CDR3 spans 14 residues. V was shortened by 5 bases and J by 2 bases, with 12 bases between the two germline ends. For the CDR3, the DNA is TGTGCCAGCAGTGGGGCCGGGCGGAACTATGGCTACACCTTC. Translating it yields CASSGAGRNYGYTF.

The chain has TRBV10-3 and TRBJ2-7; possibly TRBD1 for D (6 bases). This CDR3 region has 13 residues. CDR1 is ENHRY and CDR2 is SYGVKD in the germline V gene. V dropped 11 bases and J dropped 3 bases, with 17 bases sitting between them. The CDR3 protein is CASQVGRGYEQYV. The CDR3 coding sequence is TGTGCCTCCCAGGTTGGCAGGGGCTACGAGCAGTACGTC.

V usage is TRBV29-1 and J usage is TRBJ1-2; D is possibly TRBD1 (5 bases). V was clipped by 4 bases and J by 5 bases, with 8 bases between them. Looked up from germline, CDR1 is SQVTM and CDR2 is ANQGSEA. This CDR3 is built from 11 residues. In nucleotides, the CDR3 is TGCAGCGTTGTGGACAATTATGGCTACACCTTC. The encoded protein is CSVVDNYGYTF. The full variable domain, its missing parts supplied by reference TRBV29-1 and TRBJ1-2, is SAVISQKPSRDICQRGTSLTIQCQVDSQVTMMFWYRQQPGQSLTLIATANQGSEATYESGFVIDKFPISRPNLTFSTLTVSNMSPEDSSIYLCSVVDNYGYTFGSGTRLTVV.

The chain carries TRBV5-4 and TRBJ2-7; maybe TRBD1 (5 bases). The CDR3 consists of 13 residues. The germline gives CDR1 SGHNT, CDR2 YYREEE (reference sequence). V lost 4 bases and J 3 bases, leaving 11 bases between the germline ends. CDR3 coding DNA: TGTGCCAGCAGCGTACCCCAGGGCTACGAGCAGTACTTC. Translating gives CASSVPQGYEQYF.

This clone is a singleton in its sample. CDR3 bases: TGCGCCAGCAGCCAAGTAGCGGGGGGTACCGGGGAGCTGTTTTTT. This translates into CASSQVAGGTGELFF. The rearrangement uses TRBV4-1 and TRBJ2-2, with 10 positions matching TRBD2. CDR3 length: 15 amino acids. Trimming at V came to 1 base and at J to 5 bases, leaving 1 base not matched to a gene. The germline V gene encodes CDR1 MGHRA and CDR2 YSYEKL.

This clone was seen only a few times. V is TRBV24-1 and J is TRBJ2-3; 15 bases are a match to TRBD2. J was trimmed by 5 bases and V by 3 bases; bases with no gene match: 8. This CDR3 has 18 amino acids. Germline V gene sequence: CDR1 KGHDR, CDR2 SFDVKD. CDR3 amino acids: CATSDPRTSGGEEDTQYF. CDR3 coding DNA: TGTGCCACCAGTGATCCGCGGACTAGCGGGGGGGAGGAAGATACGCAGTATTTT.

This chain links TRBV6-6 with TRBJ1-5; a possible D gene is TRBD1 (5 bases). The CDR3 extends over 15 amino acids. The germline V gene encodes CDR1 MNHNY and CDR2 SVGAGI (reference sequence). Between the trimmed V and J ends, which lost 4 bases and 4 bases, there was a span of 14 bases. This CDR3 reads CASSSTTDGNQPQHF. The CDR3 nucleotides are TGTGCCAGCAGTTCCACGACAGACGGTAATCAGCCCCAGCATTTT.

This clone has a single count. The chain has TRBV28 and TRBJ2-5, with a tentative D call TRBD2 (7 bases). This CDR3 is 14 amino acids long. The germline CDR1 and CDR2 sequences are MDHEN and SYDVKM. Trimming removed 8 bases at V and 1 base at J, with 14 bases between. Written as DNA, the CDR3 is TGTGCCAGCGCTCCGGCGGGGGCCCAAGAGACCCAGTACTTC. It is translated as CASAPAGAQETQYF. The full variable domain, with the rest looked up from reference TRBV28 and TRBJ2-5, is DVKVTQSSRYLVKRTGEKVFLECVQDMDHENMFWYRQDPGLGLRLIYFSYDVKMKEKGDIPEGYSVSREKKERFSLILESASTNQTSMYLCASAPAGAQETQYFGPGTRLLVL.

CDR3 nucleotides: TGCGCCAGCAGCTTCCTCGAGGGGGTGGATGGCTACACCTTC. It specifies CASSFLEGVDGYTF. This chain links TRBV5-1 with TRBJ1-2, with D possibly being TRBD1 (6 bases). The CDR3 loop spans 14 amino acids. Germline CDR1 and CDR2: SGHRS and YFSETQ. Trimming stripped 2 bases from V and 6 bases from J, with 14 bases between.

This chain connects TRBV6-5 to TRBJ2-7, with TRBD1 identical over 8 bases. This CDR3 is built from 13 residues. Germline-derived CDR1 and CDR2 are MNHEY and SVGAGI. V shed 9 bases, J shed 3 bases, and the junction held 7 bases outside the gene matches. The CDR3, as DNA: TGTGCCAGTTCCCGGGACAGGATCTACGAGCAGTACTTC. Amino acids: CASSRDRIYEQYF.

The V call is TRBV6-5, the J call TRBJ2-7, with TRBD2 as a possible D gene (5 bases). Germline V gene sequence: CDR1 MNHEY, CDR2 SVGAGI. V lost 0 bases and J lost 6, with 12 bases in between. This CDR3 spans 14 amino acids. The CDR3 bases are TGTGCCAGCAGTTACTCGACGCCGGGGAGCGAGCAGTACTTC. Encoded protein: CASSYSTPGSEQYF.

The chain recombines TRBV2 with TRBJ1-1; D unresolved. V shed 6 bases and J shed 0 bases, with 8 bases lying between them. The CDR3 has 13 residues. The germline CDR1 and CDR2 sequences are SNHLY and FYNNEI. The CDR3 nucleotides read TGTGCCAGCAGGGCAACAGTGAACACTGAAGCTTTCTTT. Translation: CASRATVNTEAFF.

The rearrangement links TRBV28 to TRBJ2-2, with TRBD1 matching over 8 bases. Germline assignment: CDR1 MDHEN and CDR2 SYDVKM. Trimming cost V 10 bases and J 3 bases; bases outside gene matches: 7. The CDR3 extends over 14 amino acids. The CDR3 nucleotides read TGTGCCACCAAGGGACAGGAGTACACCGGGGAGCTGTTTTTT. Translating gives CATKGQEYTGELFF.

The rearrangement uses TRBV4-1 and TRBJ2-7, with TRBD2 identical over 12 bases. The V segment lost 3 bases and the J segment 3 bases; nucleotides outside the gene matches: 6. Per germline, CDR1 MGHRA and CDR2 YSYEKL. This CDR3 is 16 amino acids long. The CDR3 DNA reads TGCGCCAGCAGCCAGCCCGGACTAGCGGGGTTCTACGAGCAGTACTTC. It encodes CASSQPGLAGFYEQYF.

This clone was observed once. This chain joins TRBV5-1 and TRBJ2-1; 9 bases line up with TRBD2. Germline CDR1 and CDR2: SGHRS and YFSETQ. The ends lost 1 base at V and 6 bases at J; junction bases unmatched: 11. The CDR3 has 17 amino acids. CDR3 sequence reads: CASSLSAGRGGANEQFF. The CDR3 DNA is TGCGCCAGCAGCTTGTCTGCTGGGCGGGGGGGCGCCAATGAGCAGTTCTTC.

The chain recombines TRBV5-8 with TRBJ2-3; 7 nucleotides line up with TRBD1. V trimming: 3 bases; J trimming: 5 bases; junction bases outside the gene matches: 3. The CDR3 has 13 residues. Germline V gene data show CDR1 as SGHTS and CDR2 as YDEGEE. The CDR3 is CASSSDRRDTQYF. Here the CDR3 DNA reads TGTGCCAGCAGCTCGGACAGGAGAGATACGCAGTATTTT.

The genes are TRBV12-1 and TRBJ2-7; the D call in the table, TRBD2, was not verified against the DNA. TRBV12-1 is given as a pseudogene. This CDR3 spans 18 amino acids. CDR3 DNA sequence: TGTGCCAGCAGCTGCCCCGGGACTAGCGGAAAGGGTCGCTACGAGCAGTACTTC. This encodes CASSCPGTSGKGRYEQYF.

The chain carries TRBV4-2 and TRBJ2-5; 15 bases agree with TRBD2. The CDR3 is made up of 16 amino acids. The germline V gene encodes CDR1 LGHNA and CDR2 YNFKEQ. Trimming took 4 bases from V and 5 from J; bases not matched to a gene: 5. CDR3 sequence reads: CASSLRTSGGVETQYF. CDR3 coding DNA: TGTGCCAGCAGCCTTAGGACTAGCGGGGGGGTGGAGACCCAGTACTTC.

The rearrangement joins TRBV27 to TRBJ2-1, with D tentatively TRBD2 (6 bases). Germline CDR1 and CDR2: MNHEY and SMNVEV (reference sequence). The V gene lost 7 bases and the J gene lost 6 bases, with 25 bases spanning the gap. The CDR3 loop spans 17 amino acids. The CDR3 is CASIPRLRVGGFNEQFF. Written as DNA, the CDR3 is TGTGCCAGCATTCCCAGGTTAAGGGTCGGAGGGTTCAATGAGCAGTTCTTC.

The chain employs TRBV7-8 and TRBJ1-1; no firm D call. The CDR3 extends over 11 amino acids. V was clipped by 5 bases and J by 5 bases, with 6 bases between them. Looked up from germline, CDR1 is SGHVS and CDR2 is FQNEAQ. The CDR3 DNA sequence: TGTGCCAGCAGCCTCGGGACTGAAGCTTTCTTT. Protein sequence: CASSLGTEAFF.

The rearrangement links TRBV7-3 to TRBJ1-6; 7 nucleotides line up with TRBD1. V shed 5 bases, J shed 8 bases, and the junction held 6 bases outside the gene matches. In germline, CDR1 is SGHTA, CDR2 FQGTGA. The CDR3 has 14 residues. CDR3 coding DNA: TGTGCCAGCAGCCTGGGACAGTTAGATTCACCCCTCCACTTT. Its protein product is CASSLGQLDSPLHF.